The 21 T cell receptor beta chains reported below all come from one sample, sequenced in a study of cytomegalovirus exposure and HLA in healthy donors. PCR employed 60 Vbeta and 13 Jbeta primers. Clones were sequenced by immunoSEQ multiplex PCR, and TCRdb holds only the in-frame ones, with some missing. The sample totals about 48,000 clones; its top ten clones hold 2.1%. The sample was PBMCs. The receptor source for this set is a woman in her forties in good health and CMV-seronegative.

CDR3: CASSEDYSLNGYTF. The DNA for the CDR3 is TGTGCCAGCAGTGAAGATTACAGCCTAAATGGCTACACCTTC. This rearrangement joins TRBV6-1 to TRBJ1-2, with unresolved D. The CDR3 runs 14 residues. The germline V and J ends were trimmed by 1 base and 6 bases, with 12 bases remaining between them. Germline CDR1 and CDR2: MNHNS and SASEGT.

The genes are TRBV6-5 and TRBJ1-1; D gene unclear. Germline V gene sequence: CDR1 MNHEY, CDR2 SVGAGI. The CDR3 extends over 11 amino acids. Trimming pared 8 bases from V and 5 bases from J, leaving 9 bases between. The CDR3 reads CASGRGTEAFF. The CDR3 DNA is TGTGCCAGCGGTCGAGGGACTGAAGCTTTCTTT.

This chain uses TRBV4-2 with TRBJ1-1; D remains unclear. The CDR3 is 15 amino acids. V lost 0 bases, J lost 0 bases, and 8 bases lay in between. Per the germline V gene, CDR1 is LGHNA and CDR2 is YNFKEQ. The CDR3 loop is CASSQEARMNTEAFF. CDR3 bases: TGTGCCAGCAGCCAAGAGGCCAGGATGAACACTGAAGCTTTCTTT.

V gene TRBV5-1 combines with J gene TRBJ1-1; 11 nucleotides line up with TRBD1. V trimming: 1 base; J trimming: 5 bases; junction bases outside the gene matches: 7. The germline CDR1 and CDR2 sequences are SGHRS and YFSETQ. The CDR3 consists of 16 residues. The CDR3: CASSLRTGGGSTEAFF. The CDR3 DNA reads TGCGCCAGCAGCTTGAGGACAGGGGGCGGGAGTACTGAAGCTTTCTTT.

CDR3 in DNA: TGCGCCAGCAGCACGACAGGGGGGAAAAACATTCAGTACTTC. It codes for CASSTTGGKNIQYF. J is TRBJ2-4 and V is TRBV5-1, with TRBD1 matching 9 bases. V lost 4 bases to trimming and J lost 4 bases; unmatched junction nucleotides: 3. Germline CDR1 and CDR2: SGHRS and YFSETQ. The CDR3 spans 14 residues.

Concerning this clone itself: A read error may produce the germline difference seen at one junction end. The CDR3 reads CASSSGRVGSENQYF. As DNA, the CDR3 is TGTGCCAGCAGCTCCGGGAGGGTGGGATCAGAGAACCAGTACTTC. The chain employs TRBV5-4 and TRBJ2-5; TRBD2 agrees at 8 bases. There are 15 residues in the CDR3. CDR1 and CDR2 from the germline V gene are SGHNT and YYREEE (reference sequence). Supplemented by reference TRBV5-4 and TRBJ2-5, the full variable domain reads ETGVTQSPTHLIKTRGQQVTLRCSSQSGHNTVSWYQQALGQGPQFIFQYYREEENGRGNFPPRFSGLQFPNYSSELNVNALELDDSALYLCASSSGRVGSENQYFGPGTRLLVL.

V gene TRBV9 combines with J gene TRBJ1-5; D may be TRBD1 (5 bases). CDR1 and CDR2 from the germline V gene are SGDLS and YYNGEE. The CDR3 consists of 15 residues. V lost 0 bases, J lost 2 bases, and 9 bases lay in between. CDR3 sequence: CASSVGGDGNQPQHF. Written as DNA, the CDR3 is TGTGCCAGCAGCGTAGGGGGGGACGGCAATCAGCCCCAGCATTTT.

V is TRBV5-1 and J is TRBJ2-7; maybe TRBD2 (6 bases). The CDR3 has 13 residues. The V gene lost 7 bases and the J gene lost 4 bases, with 15 bases spanning the gap. Germline V gives CDR1 SGHRS, CDR2 YFSETQ. This chain's CDR3 is CASRGGPSYEQYF. In DNA form, the CDR3 reads TGCGCCAGCCGGGGAGGACCGAGTTACGAGCAGTACTTC.

This rearrangement joins TRBV7-8 to TRBJ1-5; unclear D gene. CDR3 length: 12 residues. CDR1 and CDR2 (germline): SGHVS, FQNEAQ. The germline V and J ends were trimmed by 1 base and 10 bases, with 8 bases remaining between them. The CDR3, as DNA: TGTGCCAGCAGCTTAGATCGGGGACCCCAGCATTTT. It is translated as CASSLDRGPQHF. Variable domain in full (rest from reference TRBV7-8 and TRBJ1-5): GAGVSQSPRYKVAKRGQDVALRCDPISGHVSLFWYQQALGQGPEFLTYFQNEAQLDKSGLPSDRFFAERPEGSVSTLKIQRTQQEDSAVYLCASSLDRGPQHFGDGTRLSIL.

This chain uses TRBV2 with TRBJ1-4; D is ambiguous. The ends were cut back, 4 bases at V and 8 bases at J, with 5 bases in the middle. Germline V gene data show CDR1 as SNHLY and CDR2 as FYNNEI. The CDR3 sequence is 11 residues long. The CDR3: CASSALEKLFF. Here the CDR3 DNA reads TGTGCCAGCAGTGCCCTAGAAAAACTGTTTTTT.

This CDR3 reads CASSLGGWAQETQYF. Written as DNA, the CDR3 is TGTGCCAGCAGCTTGGGTGGGTGGGCTCAAGAGACCCAGTACTTC. The chain joins TRBV5-4 to TRBJ2-5; no firm D call. The CDR3 length is 15 residues. V was pared by 0 bases and J by 2 bases, with 11 bases between. In germline, CDR1 is SGHNT, CDR2 YYREEE (reference sequence).

The chain has TRBV2 and TRBJ2-3; 8 bases line up with TRBD2. The CDR3 has 12 residues. V was pared by 8 bases and J by 4 bases, with 2 bases of the junction left unmatched. In germline, CDR1 is SNHLY, CDR2 FYNNEI. This CDR3 reads CASEAGADTQYF. The CDR3 DNA reads TGTGCCAGCGAAGCGGGAGCAGATACGCAGTATTTT.

This chain joins TRBV5-5 and TRBJ2-7; D is unresolved. CDR1 and CDR2 from the germline V gene are SGHKS and YYEKEE (reference sequence). V was pared by 1 base and J by 6 bases, with 5 bases between. The CDR3 is 11 amino acids. Here the CDR3 DNA reads TGTGCCAGCAGCTTGATGAGCGAGCAGTACTTC. Translating gives CASSLMSEQYF.

Of note for this clone: A read error may account for a junction end that differs from germline. The chain combines TRBV30 with TRBJ2-1; 13 bases line up with TRBD2. Germline V gene data show CDR1 as GTSNPN and CDR2 as SVGIG (reference sequence). This CDR3 is 15 amino acids long. In DNA, the CDR3 is TGTGCCGGGAGTGGGACTAGCGGGAACAAGAATGAGCAGTTCTTC. Protein product: CAGSGTSGNKNEQFF.

This chain uses TRBV5-6 with TRBJ2-7; TRBD1 might be the D (5 bases). The CDR3 is made up of 12 amino acids. V dropped 1 base and J dropped 3 bases, with 5 bases sitting between them. CDR1 SGHDT and CDR2 YYEEEE come from the germline V gene. As DNA, the CDR3 is TGTGCCAGCAGCTTGCAGGGCTACGAGCAGTACTTC. Its protein is CASSLQGYEQYF. The complete variable domain, with remaining parts taken from reference TRBV5-6 and TRBJ2-7, reads DAGVTQSPTHLIKTRGQQVTLRCSPKSGHDTVSWYQQALGQGPQFIFQYYEEEERQRGNFPDRFSGHQFPNYSSELNVNALLLGDSALYLCASSLQGYEQYFGPGTRLTVT.

The gene calls are TRBV19 and TRBJ1-2; 8 nucleotides line up with TRBD1. CDR1 LNHDA and CDR2 SQIVND come from the germline V gene (reference sequence). The CDR3 runs to 17 residues. V gave up 0 bases and J gave up 3 bases; unmatched junction bases: 9. The CDR3 DNA sequence: TGTGCCAGTAGTATAGATCACAGACAGGGGCCAGACTATGGCTACACCTTC. The encoded protein is CASSIDHRQGPDYGYTF. The variable domain in full, with the rest retrieved from reference TRBV19 and TRBJ1-2, is DGGITQSPKYLFRKEGQNVTLSCEQNLNHDAMYWYRQDPGQGLRLIYYSQIVNDFQKGDIAEGYSVSREKKESFPLTVTSAQKNPTAFYLCASSIDHRQGPDYGYTFGSGTRLTVV.

The rearrangement links TRBV13 to TRBJ2-5; no definite D call. The V and J ends lost 4 bases and 2 bases respectively, with 20 bases between them. This CDR3 is 17 amino acids long. Germline V CDR1 and CDR2: PRHDT, FYEKMQ (reference sequence). The CDR3 bases are TGTGCCAGCAGCTCCCCAGCCGGCGGCGACCATCAAGAGACCCAGTACTTC. This sequence encodes CASSSPAGGDHQETQYF.

The chain couples TRBV29-1 to TRBJ2-1; unclear D gene. Trimming pared 7 bases from V and 9 bases from J, leaving 10 bases between. CDR1 and CDR2 from the germline V gene are SQVTM and ANQGSEA. This CDR3 has 10 residues. This chain's CDR3 is CSGTVGEQFF. As DNA, the CDR3 is TGCAGCGGTACAGTGGGTGAGCAGTTCTTC.

CDR3 sequence reads: CASARPTGSYNSPLHF. DNA for the CDR3: TGTGCCAGCGCACGACCGACAGGGAGCTATAATTCACCCCTCCACTTT. V and J are TRBV18 and TRBJ1-6; 7 positions agree with TRBD1. Per germline, CDR1 KGHSH and CDR2 LQKENI. V dropped 8 bases and J dropped 3; count of bases not matched to a gene: 10. The CDR3 sequence is 16 residues long.

The chain carries TRBV29-1 and TRBJ2-4; 7 nucleotides line up with TRBD1. The CDR3 has 18 amino acids. Germline loops: CDR1 SQVTM, CDR2 ANQGSEA. Unmatched junction bases numbered 16, after V lost 5 bases and J lost 0 bases. Here the CDR3 reads CSVSKVRGTDLAKNIQYF. In DNA form, the CDR3 reads TGCAGCGTTTCCAAGGTCAGGGGGACGGACCTAGCCAAAAACATTCAGTACTTC.

V usage is TRBV7-2 and J usage is TRBJ2-3, with a tentative D call TRBD2 (6 bases). This CDR3 is 14 amino acids long. V shed 1 base and J shed 3 bases, with 8 bases lying between them. Germline V gene sequence: CDR1 SGHTA, CDR2 FQGNSA. The CDR3 loop is CASSLVGGTDTQYF. CDR3 nucleotides: TGTGCCAGCAGCTTAGTTGGGGGGACAGATACGCAGTATTTT.